This T cell receptor (beta chain) originates from a study of shared T cell receptors in the human thymus. The CDR3 contains 18 residues. The V gene's germline CDR1 is MDHEN and CDR2 SYDVKM. V lost 1 base, J lost 1 base, and 17 bases lay in between. Profiled with immunoSEQ multiplex PCR; TCRdb holds only in-frame clones, not every one. The sample yields hundreds of thousands of clones, approximately 95% seen once. The clonotype comes from a human donor. The material sequenced was thymocytes. V and J are TRBV28 and TRBJ2-1; D tentatively fits TRBD1 or TRBD2 (5 bases each). CDR3 DNA sequence: TGTGCCAGCAGTTTATCCAGGGAGATCCTAAATTCCTACAATGAGCAGTTCTTC. Its protein is CASSLSREILNSYNEQFF.